The entry below describes one T cell receptor beta chain. This entry is derived from a study of Ad26.COV2.S vaccination and SARS-CoV-2 variants. Treatment in this sample: over 15 received Ad26.COV2.S at low or high dose, single or two shots; about 5 received placebo; per-sample allocation not given. Vaccine and placebo recipients were sampled on day 63 after the first injection. Germline values: CDR1 LGHNA, CDR2 YSLEER. Trimming took off 1 base at V and 2 bases at J, with 9 bases between the two ends. The CDR3 contains 15 residues. Repertoires were generated with immunoSEQ multiplex PCR, while TCRdb's copy carries only in-frame clones and drops some. The data hold approximately 450,000 clones, with about 93% observed a single time.

The V gene is TRBV4-3, the J gene TRBJ1-3; possibly TRBD1 for D (6 bases). The TCR originated in a person aged 18 to 59 who received the Ad26.COV2.S COVID-19 vaccine or a placebo. Source: peripheral blood, taken in a trial of Ad26.COV2.S vaccine versus placebo. The CDR3 is CASSQGGGPGNTIYF. The CDR3 nucleotides read TGCGCCAGCAGCCAAGGGGGGGGGCCTGGAAACACCATATATTTT.